This is a list of T cell receptor beta chains from one sample in a study of T cell repertoires in cytomegalovirus infection. TCRdb reanalysed the reads using MiXCR and keeps one entry per CDR3 protein. The profile covers about 400,000 distinct CDR3 sequences, with 15% to 20% appearing a single time and 8.7% taken by the ten largest. The sequencing input was PBMCs. The source of these receptors is a human donor in good health (CMV status not recorded). Some clones in this sample may be carry-over from other donors' samples. Each CDR3 is given with its conserved first and last residue. The D gene is left open where the match is weak. Not all rows give a size; the values are once, few, many and, for expanded clones, a class.

TRBV12-3/TRBV12-4	many	TRBJ1-5	.	CASSLRKNQPQHF
TRBV29-1	.	TRBJ2-5	TRBD1	CSDVGQGAVETQYF
TRBV7-2	many	TRBJ2-7	.	CASSLGSPLTYEQYF
TRBV7-8	many	TRBJ1-1	TRBD1	CASSLARGRYTEAFF
TRBV20-1	few	TRBJ1-3	TRBD1	CSAKKGAGYGNTIYF
TRBV5-6	.	TRBJ2-7	.	CASSLWSSYEQYF
TRBV10-3	.	TRBJ2-4	.	CAVAEDNLAKNIQYF
TRBV2	.	TRBJ1-5	.	CASLTQEGQPQHF
TRBV7-9	.	TRBJ2-5	TRBD1	CASSRGTGQGTETQYF
TRBV6-8	few	TRBJ1-1	.	CASTPTRINSLAFF
TRBV29-1	few	TRBJ1-2	.	CSVDRANYGYTF
TRBV28	many	TRBJ1-3	.	CASSRIPGGPGGNTIYF
TRBV7-8	many	TRBJ1-1	.	CASSLNSHTEAFF
TRBV10-3	many	TRBJ2-7	.	CAITGTDTHEQYF
TRBV12-3/TRBV12-4	many	TRBJ1-6	TRBD1	CASSLGGQGVRSPLHF
TRBV12-3/TRBV12-4	few	TRBJ2-3	.	CASRYEAESTDTQYF
TRBV2	.	TRBJ2-1	TRBD2	CASSGPGTSGIRTSYNEQFF
TRBV6-6	few	TRBJ1-2	.	CASSGNIWSHYGYTF
TRBV25-1	few	TRBJ1-4	.	CASSAILGQSNEKLFF
TRBV20-1	.	TRBJ2-7	.	CSARDYRSYEQYF
TRBV5-4	.	TRBJ1-1	.	CASSKGQNTEAFF
TRBV6-5	few	TRBJ2-1	TRBD2	CASSSQGVAGVNEQFF
TRBV7-8	many	TRBJ2-1	.	CASSLYLTGNSEQFF
TRBV7-9	many	TRBJ2-3	.	CASSSTRSYTDTQYF
TRBV19	few	TRBJ1-5	.	CATSWGGNQPQHF
TRBV12-3/TRBV12-4	many	TRBJ2-4	.	CASSFTRNIQYF
TRBV6-1	.	TRBJ2-5	.	CASSEKVETQYF
TRBV7-9	few	TRBJ2-5	TRBD2	CASSIGLAQETQYF
TRBV7-2	few	TRBJ2-4	.	CASGLGNIQYF
TRBV7-9	once	TRBJ2-7	TRBD2	CASSSLAGLYEQYF
TRBV7-2	.	TRBJ2-3	TRBD1	CASSTAGGDTQYF
TRBV19	few	TRBJ1-6	.	CASSIDPKARSPLHF
TRBV5-5	.	TRBJ2-1	.	CASSWFRNNEQFF
TRBV4-1	.	TRBJ1-1	.	CASSQGGVRGRNTEAFF
TRBV5-1	.	TRBJ2-1	.	CASSLVVGPYNEQFF
TRBV5-5	.	TRBJ1-5	.	CASSLMARGRGQPQHF
TRBV7-9	many	TRBJ1-1	.	CASSTGRRGTEAFF
TRBV7-9	.	TRBJ2-7	TRBD2	CASQGLAGYGWTYEQYF
TRBV4-1	few	TRBJ1-2	TRBD1	CASSQEEGENRGRDSYTF
TRBV28	.	TRBJ1-2	TRBD1	CASTRNLGQGADGYTF
TRBV9	.	TRBJ2-7	.	CASSSREGGSSYEQYF
TRBV7-6	many	TRBJ2-1	.	CASSLVQQGYYNEQFF
TRBV23-1	many	TRBJ1-1	TRBD1	CASSHSTLTGGMNTEAFF
TRBV5-5	few	TRBJ2-5	.	CASSLVTHQETQYF
TRBV6-1	many	TRBJ1-5	.	CASRDPEGSNQPQHF
TRBV7-2	many	TRBJ2-3	.	CASSLAGVGGTDTQYF
TRBV10-2	many	TRBJ2-3	.	CASSESGHTQYF
TRBV27	once	TRBJ2-3	.	CASSLAPAGTDTQYF
TRBV19	.	TRBJ1-1	.	CASTTRGPNTEAFF
TRBV11-2	few	TRBJ2-5	TRBD2	CASNLEVAGGPETQYF
TRBV11-2	many	TRBJ2-5	TRBD2	CASSSSSGGKETQYF
TRBV6-1	many	TRBJ1-1	.	CASTRQVDTEAFF
TRBV5-1	.	TRBJ2-3	.	CASSLEGYTDTQYF
TRBV20-1	.	TRBJ2-3	TRBD2	CSAIPLAGGPGDTQYF
TRBV6-1	many	TRBJ1-6	.	CASSEDRTPGYSSPLHF
TRBV11-2	few	TRBJ2-1	.	CASRPHGSSSYNEQFF
TRBV7-8	many	TRBJ2-5	.	CASSAHRDFLRETQYF
TRBV27	.	TRBJ1-2	TRBD1	CASRPSDRAHGYTF
TRBV4-2	many	TRBJ2-2	TRBD2	CASSQDPGLAGTGELFF